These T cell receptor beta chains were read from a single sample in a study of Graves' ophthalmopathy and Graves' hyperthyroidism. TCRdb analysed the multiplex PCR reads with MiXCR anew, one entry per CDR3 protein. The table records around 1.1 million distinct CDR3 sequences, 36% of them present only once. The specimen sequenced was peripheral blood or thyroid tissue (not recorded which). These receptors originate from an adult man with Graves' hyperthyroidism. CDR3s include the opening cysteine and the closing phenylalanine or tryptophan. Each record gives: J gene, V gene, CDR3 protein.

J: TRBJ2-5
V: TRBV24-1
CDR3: CATMRDSLGPQYF

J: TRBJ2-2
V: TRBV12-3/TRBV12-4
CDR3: CASKGGARDTGELFF

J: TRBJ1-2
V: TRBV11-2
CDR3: CASSLNQRNRGATGYTF

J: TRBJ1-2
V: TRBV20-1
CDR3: CSARTPGQGYGYTF

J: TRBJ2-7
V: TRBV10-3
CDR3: CAISESLGRASSYEQYF

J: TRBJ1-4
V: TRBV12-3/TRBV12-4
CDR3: CASRDQGQQLMKNCFF

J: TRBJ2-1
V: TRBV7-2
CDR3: CASSFRGVNEQFF

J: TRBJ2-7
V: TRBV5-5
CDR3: CASSGGLAGWNEQYF

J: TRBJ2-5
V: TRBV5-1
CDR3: CASSLDSGTGAGETQYF

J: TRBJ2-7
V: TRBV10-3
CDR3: CASSYVGVAYEQYF

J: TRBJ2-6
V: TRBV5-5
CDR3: CASSLGGWDSGANVLTF

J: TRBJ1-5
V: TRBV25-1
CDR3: CASGTGRYQPQHF

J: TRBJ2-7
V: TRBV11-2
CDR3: CASSLDLAGAYEQYF

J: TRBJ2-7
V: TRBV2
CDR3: CASSRRTSGRGEQYF

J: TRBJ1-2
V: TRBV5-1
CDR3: CASSLKTEGYGYTF

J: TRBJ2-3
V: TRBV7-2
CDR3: CASSLQGSTDTQYF

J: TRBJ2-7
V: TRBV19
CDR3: CASSKGSGEQYF

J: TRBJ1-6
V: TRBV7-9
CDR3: CASSLFRKAGNFISYNSPLHF

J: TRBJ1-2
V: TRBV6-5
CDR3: CASRIPGGSGYTF

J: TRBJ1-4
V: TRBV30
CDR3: CAWSTPLGQPGEKLFF

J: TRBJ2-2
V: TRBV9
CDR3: CASSVGGLVNAGELFF

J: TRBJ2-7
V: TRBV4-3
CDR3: CASSQEDRGLDEQYF

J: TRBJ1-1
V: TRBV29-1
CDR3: CSLRRDPEAFF

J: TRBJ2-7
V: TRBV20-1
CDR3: CSARPAPSSYEQYF

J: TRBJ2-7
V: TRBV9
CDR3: CASANGGVSYEQYF

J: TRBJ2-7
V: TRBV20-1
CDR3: CSAIPVAGVLNEQYF

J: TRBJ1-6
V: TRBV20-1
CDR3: CSARDFRTGDSYNSPLHF

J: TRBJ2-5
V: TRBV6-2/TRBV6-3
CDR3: CASSKSGGGSETQYF

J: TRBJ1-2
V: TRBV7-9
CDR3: CASSFYGTANYGYTF

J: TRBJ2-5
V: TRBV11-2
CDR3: CASRLRGEQETQYF

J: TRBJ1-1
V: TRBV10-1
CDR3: CASTLTGEDTEAFF

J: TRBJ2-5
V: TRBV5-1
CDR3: CASSLRDRKETQYF

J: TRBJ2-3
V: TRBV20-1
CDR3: CSASTGGTDTQYF

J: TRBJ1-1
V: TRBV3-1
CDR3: CASSPYAPIGRKAEAFF

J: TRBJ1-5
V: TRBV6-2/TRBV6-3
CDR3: CTSSYSLGHQPQHF

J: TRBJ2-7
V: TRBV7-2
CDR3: CASRRTSGVLFSYEQYF

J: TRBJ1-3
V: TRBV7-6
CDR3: CASSLAGDGSTIYF

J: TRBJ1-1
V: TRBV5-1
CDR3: CASSLIQSIEAFF

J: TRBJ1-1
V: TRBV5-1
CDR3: CASSLADGSRMNTEASF

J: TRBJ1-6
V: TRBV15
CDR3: CATRSSSYNSPLHF

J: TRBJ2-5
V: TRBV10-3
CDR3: CAISDGTSGTVGTQYF

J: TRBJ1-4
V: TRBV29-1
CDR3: CSVVVARTEKLFF

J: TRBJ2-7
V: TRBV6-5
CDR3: CASSPQPSGNVYEQYF

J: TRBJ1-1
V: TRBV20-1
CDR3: CSAVSGRAEAFF

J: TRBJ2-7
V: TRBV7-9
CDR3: CASSHSFSYEQYF

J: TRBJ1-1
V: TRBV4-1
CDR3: CASGPSRHTEAFF

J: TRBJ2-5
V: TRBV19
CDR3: CASSRTSGSETQYF

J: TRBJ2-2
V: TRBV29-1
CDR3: CSALPTGGANTGELFF

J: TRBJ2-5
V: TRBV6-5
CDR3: CATTGVVQETQYF

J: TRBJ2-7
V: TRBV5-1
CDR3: CASSLAVAVDEQYF

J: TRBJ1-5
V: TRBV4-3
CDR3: CASSQDSLSRQPQHF

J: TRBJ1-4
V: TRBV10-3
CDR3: CAISERRDNEKLFF

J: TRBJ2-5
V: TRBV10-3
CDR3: CAIGERDSVTQETQYF

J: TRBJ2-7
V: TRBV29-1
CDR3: CSAITLAGRNEQYF

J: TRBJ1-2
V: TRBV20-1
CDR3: CAWSVGAGSYGYTF

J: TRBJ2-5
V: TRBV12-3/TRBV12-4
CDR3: CASSLPQRWETQYF

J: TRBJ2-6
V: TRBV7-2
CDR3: CASSARGPTEAF